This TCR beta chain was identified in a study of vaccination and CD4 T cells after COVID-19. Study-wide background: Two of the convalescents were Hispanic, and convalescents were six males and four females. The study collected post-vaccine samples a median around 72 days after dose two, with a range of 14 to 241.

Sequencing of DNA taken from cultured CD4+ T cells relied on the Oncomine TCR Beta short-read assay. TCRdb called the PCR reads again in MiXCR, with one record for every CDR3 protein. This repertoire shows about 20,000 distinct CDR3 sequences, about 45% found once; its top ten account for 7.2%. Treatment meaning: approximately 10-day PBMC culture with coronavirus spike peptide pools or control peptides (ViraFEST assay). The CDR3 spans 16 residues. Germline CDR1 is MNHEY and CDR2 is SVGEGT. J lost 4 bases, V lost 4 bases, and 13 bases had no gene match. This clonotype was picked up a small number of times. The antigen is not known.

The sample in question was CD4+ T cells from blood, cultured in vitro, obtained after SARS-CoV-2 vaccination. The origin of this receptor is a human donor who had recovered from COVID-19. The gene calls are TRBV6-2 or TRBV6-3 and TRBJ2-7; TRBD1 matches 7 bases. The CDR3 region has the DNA TGTGCCAGCAGTTCCCGCAAGCCTGGACAGGTGTACGAGCAGTACTTC. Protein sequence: CASSSRKPGQVYEQYF.